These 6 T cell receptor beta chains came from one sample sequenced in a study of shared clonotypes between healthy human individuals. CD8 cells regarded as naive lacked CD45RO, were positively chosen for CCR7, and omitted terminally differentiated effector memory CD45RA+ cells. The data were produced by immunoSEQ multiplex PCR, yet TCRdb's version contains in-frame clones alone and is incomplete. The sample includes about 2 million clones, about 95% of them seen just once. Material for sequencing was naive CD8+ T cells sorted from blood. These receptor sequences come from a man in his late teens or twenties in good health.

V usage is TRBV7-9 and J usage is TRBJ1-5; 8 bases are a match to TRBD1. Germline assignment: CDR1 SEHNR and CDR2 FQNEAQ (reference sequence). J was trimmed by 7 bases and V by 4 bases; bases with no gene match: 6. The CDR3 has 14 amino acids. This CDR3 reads CASSYGQGKQPQHF. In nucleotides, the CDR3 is TGTGCCAGCAGCTACGGACAGGGAAAACAGCCCCAGCATTTT.

The CDR3 loop reads CASRPGTGIKYEQYF. The CDR3 DNA sequence: TGTGCCAGTCGACCCGGGACAGGGATAAAGTACGAGCAGTACTTC. V usage is TRBV19 and J usage is TRBJ2-7; 9 positions match TRBD1. CDR3 length: 15 residues. The trim removed 8 bases at V and 4 bases at J, leaving 12 bases unmatched. Germline V CDR1 and CDR2: LNHDA, SQIVND (reference sequence). Full variable domain (outside the CDR3, taken from reference TRBV19 and TRBJ2-7): DGGITQSPKYLFRKEGQNVTLSCEQNLNHDAMYWYRQDPGQGLRLIYYSQIVNDFQKGDIAEGYSVSREKKESFPLTVTSAQKNPTAFYLCASRPGTGIKYEQYFGPGTRLTVT.

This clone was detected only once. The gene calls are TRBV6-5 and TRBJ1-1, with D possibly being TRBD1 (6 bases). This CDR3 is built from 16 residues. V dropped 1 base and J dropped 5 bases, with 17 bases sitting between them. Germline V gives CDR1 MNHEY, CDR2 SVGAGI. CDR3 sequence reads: CASSYFRGQKPTEAFF. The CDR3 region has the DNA TGTGCCAGCAGTTACTTCAGGGGCCAAAAGCCGACTGAAGCTTTCTTT.

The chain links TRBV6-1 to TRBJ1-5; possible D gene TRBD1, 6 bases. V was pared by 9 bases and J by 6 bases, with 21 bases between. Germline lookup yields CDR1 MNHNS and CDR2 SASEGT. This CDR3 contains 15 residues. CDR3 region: CARRRGGGWVQPQHF. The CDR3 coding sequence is TGTGCCAGACGGAGAGGAGGGGGATGGGTTCAGCCCCAGCATTTT.

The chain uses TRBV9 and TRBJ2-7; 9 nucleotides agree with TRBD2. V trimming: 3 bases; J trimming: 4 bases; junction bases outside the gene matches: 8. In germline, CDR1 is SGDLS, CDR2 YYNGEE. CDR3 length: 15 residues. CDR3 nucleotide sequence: TGTGCCAGCAGCGCCTCCGGGACTAGCTCATACGAGCAGTACTTC. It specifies CASSASGTSSYEQYF.

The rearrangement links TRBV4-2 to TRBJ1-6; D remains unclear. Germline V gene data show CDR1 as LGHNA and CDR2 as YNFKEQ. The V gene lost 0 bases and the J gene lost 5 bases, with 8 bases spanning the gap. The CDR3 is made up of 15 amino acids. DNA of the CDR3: TGTGCCAGCAGCCAAGAGTACGGAGATAATTCACCCCTCCACTTT. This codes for CASSQEYGDNSPLHF.